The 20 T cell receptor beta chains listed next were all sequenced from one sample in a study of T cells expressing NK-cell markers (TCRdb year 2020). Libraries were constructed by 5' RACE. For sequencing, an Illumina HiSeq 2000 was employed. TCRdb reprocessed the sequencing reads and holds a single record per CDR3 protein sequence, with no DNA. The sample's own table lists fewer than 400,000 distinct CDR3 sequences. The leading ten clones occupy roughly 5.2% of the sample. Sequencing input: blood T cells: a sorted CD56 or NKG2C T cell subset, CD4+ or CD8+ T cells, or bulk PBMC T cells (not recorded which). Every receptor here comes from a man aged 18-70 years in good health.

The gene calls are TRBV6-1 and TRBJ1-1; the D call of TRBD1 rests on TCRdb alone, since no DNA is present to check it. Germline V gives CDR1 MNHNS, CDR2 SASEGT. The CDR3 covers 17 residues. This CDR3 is CASSERAGGFTNTEAFF.

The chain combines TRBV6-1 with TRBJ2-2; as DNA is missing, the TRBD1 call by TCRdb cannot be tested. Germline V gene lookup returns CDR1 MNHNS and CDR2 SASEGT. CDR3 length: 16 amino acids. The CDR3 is CASNLRGGPRTGELFF.

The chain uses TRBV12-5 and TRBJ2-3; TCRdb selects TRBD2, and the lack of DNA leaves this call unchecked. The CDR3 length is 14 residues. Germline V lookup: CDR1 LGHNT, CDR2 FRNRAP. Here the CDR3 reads CASGHSASGGAQYF.

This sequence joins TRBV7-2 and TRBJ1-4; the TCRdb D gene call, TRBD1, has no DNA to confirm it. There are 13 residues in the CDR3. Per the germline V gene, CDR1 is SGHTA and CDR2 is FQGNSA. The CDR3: CASSSPGRRKLFF.

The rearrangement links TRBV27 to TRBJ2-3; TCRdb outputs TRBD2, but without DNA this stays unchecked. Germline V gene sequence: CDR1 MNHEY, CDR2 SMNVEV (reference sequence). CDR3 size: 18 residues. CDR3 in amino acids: CASSLKSPQRGSTDTQYF.

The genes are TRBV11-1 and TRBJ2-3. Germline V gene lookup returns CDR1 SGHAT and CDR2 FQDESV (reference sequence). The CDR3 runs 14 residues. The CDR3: CASSLDRLPDTQYF.

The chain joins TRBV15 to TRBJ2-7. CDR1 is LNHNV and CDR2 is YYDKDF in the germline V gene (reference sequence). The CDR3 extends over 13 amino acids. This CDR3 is CATSKLIGNFQYF.

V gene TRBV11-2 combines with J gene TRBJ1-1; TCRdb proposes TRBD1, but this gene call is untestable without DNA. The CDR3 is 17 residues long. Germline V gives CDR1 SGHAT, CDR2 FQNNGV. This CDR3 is CASSLRDRHLMNTEAFF. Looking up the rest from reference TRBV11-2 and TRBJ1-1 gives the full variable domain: EAGVAQSPRYKIIEKRQSVAFWCNPISGHATLYWYQQILGQGPKLLIQFQNNGVVDDSQLPKDRFSAERLKGVDSTLKIQPAKLEDSAVYLCASSLRDRHLMNTEAFFGQGTRLTVV.

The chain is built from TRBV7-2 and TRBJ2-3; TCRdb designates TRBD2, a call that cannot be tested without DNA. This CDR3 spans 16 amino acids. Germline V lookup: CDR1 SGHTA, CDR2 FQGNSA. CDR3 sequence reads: CASSLVAAGGTDTQYF.

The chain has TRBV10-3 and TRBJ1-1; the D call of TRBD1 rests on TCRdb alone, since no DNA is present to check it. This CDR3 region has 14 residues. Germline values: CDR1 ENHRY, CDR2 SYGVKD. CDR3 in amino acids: CATRKGQGNTEAFF.

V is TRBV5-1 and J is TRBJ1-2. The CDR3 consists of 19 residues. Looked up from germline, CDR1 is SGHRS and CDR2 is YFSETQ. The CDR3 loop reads CASSLFPAFMGSSFYGYTF.

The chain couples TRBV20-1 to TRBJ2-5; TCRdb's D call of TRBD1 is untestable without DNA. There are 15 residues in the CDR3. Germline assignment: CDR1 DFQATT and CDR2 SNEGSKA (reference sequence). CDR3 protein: CSARSGQGGEETQYF.

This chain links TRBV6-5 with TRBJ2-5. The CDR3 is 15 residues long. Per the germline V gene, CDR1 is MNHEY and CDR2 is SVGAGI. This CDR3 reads CASSYSIDAVQTQYF.

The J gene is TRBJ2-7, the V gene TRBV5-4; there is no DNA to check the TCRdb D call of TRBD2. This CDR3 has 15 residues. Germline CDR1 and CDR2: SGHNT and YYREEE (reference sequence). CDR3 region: CASSRGGTSTYEQYF.

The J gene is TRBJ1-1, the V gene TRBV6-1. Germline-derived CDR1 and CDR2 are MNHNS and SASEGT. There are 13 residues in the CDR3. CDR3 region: CASSERSRAEAFF.

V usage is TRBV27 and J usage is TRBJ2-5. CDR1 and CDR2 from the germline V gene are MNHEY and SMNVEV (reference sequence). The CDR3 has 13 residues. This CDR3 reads CASSRILGETQYF.

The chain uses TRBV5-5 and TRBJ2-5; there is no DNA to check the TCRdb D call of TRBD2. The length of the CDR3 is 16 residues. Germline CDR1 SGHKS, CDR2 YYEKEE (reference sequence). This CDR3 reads CASSSGLAGPQETQYF. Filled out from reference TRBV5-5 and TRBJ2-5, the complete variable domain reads DAGVTQSPTHLIKTRGQQVTLRCSPISGHKSVSWYQQVLGQGPQFIFQYYEKEERGRGNFPDRFSARQFPNYSSELNVNALLLGDSALYLCASSSGLAGPQETQYFGPGTRLLVL.

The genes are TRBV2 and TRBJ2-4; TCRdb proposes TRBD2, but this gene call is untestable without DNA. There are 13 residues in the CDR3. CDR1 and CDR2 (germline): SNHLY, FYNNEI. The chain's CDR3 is CASTSGGLVIQYF. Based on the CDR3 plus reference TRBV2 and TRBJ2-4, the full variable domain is EPEVTQTPSHQVTQMGQEVILRCVPISNHLYFYWYRQILGQKVEFLVSFYNNEISEKSEIFDDQFSVERPDGSNFTLKIRSTKLEDSAMYFCASTSGGLVIQYFGAGTRLSVL.

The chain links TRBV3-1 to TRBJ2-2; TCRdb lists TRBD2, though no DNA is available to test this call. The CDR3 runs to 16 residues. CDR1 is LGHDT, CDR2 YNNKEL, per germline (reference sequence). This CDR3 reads CASSQGGSGVTGELFF.

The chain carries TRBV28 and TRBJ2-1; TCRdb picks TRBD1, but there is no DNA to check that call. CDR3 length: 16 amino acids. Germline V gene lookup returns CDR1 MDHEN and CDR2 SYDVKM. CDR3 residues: CASSPTGGSSYNEQFF.